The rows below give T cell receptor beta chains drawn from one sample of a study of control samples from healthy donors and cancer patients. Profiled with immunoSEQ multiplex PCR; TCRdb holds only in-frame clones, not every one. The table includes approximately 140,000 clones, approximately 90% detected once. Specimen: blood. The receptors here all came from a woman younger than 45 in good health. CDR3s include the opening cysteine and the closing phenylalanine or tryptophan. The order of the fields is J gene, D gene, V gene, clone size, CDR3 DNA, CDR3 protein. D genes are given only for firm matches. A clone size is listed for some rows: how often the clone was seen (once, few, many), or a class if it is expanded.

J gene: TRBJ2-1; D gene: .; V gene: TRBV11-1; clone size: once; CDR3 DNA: TGTGCCAGCAGCTTCATGGACGGGAGTAATGAGCAGTTCTTC; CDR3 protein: CASSFMDGSNEQFF
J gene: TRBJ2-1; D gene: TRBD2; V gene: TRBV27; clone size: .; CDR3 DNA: TGTGCCAGCAGTTTATTCGGGACTAGCGGGTACTTCTCCTACAATGAGCAGTTCTTC; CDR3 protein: CASSLFGTSGYFSYNEQFF
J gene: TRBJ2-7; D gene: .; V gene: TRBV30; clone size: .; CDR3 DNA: TGTGCCTGGAGTAAAGGGACTGTCGAGCAGTACTTC; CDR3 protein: CAWSKGTVEQYF
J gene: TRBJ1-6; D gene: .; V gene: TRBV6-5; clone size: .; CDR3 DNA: TGTGCCAGCAGTTACCCCGGGACTAATTCACCCCTCCACTTT; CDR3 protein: CASSYPGTNSPLHF
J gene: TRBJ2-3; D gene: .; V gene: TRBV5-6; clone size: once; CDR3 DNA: TGTGCCAGCAGCCCCACGCAAGGGTTCCTAGCGCTGCCCCATACGCAGTATTTT; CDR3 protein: CASSPTQGFLALPHTQYF
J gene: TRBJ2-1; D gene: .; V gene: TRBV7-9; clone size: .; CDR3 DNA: TGTGCCAGCAGCTCCTATCGGGACAATGAGCAGTTCTTC; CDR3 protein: CASSSYRDNEQFF
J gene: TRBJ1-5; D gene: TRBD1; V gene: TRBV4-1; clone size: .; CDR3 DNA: TGCGCCAGCAGCCAAGACGGGACAGGTTTGGAACAGCCCCAGCATTTT; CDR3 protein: CASSQDGTGLEQPQHF
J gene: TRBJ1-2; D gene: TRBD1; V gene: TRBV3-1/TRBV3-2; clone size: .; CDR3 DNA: TGTGCCAGCAGCCAATCCCGGACAGGGTTAATTTTTTTC; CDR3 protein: CASSQSRTGLIFF
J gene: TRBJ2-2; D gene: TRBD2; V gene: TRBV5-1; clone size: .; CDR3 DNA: TGCGCCAGCAGCAGGGCGGGAGGCTCCACCGGGGAGCTGTTTTTT; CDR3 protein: CASSRAGGSTGELFF
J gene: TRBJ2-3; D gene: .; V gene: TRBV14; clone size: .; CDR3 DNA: TGTGCCAGCAATTTCGGGGGCACAGATACGCAGTATTTT; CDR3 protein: CASNFGGTDTQYF
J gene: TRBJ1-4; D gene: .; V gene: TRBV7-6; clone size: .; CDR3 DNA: TGTGCCAGCAGGTTGGGGCAGGGCGGGATCCTGGGCGAAAAACTGTTTTTT; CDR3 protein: CASRLGQGGILGEKLFF
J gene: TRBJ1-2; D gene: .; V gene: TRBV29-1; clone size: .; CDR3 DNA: TGCAGCGTGGAAGGGGACGGACCCCCGGGAAGGGATGGCTACACCTTC; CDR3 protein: CSVEGDGPPGRDGYTF
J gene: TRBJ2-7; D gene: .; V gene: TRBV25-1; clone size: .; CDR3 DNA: TGTGCCAGCAGTCCCTCGGGACCCCTCTCCTACGAGCAGTACTTC; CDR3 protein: CASSPSGPLSYEQYF
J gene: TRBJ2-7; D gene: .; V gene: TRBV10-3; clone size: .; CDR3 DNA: TGTGCCGCCGCCGGGGCCTACGAGCAGTACTTC; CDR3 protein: CAAAGAYEQYF
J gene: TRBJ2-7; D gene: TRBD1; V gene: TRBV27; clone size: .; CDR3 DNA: TGTGCCAGCAGTAGACAGGGGGCCTACGAGCAGTACTTC; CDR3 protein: CASSRQGAYEQYF
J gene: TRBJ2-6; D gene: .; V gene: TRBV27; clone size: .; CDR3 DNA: TGTGCCAGAAGAGGGGAAAACCTCTCTGGGGCCAACGTCCTGACTTTC; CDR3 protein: CARRGENLSGANVLTF
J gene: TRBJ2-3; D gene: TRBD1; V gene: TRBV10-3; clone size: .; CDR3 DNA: TGTGCCAACTCCGGGACAGGGGGTTATGATACGCAGTATTTT; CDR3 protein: CANSGTGGYDTQYF
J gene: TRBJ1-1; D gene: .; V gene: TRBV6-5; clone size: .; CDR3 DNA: TGTGCCAGCCGTCAGGGGTTTACTGAAGCTTTCTTT; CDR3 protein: CASRQGFTEAFF
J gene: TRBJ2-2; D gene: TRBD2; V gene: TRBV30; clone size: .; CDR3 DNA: TGTGCCTGGAGACTAGCGGGAGGGCCCGGGGAGCTGTTTTTT; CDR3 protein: CAWRLAGGPGELFF
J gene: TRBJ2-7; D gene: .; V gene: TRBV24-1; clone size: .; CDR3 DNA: TGTGCCACCAGTGGGTCTAGCTCCTACGAGCAGTACTTC; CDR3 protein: CATSGSSSYEQYF
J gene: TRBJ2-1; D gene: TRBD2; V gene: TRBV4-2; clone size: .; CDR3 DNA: TGTGCCAGCAGCCTTGTAGGGACTAGCGGGAGTAATGAGCAGTTCTTC; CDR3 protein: CASSLVGTSGSNEQFF
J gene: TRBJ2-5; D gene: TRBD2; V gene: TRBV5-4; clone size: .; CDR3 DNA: TGTGCCAGCAGCCCACGCATAGCGGGGATCCAAGAGACCCAGTACTTC; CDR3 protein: CASSPRIAGIQETQYF
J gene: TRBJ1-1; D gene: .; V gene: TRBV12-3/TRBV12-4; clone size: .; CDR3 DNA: TGTGCCAGCTCAGGGGTGTACACTGAAGCTTTCTTT; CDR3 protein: CASSGVYTEAFF
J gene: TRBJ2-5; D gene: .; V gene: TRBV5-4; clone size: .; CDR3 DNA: TGTGCCAGCAGCGCGGTTGGGGCAGGCCGACAAGAGACCCAGTACTTC; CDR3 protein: CASSAVGAGRQETQYF
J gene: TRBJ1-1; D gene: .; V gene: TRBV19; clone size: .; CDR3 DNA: TGTGCCAGTAGGGGCGACAAGAACACTGAAGCTTTCTTT; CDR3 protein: CASRGDKNTEAFF
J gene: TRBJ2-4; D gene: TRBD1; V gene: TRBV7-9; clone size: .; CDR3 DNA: TGTGCCAGCAGCGAGACAGGGGTTGGGGCCAAAAACATTCAGTACTTC; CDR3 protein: CASSETGVGAKNIQYF
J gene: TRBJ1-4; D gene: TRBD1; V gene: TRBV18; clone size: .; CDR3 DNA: TGTGCCAGCTCACCACCGGACAGGGGTGTGGAAAAACTGTTTTTT; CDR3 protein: CASSPPDRGVEKLFF
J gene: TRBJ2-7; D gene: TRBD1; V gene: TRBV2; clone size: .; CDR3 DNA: TGTGCCAGCCACAGGACAGGAGAAGAATACGAGCAGTACTTC; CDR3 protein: CASHRTGEEYEQYF
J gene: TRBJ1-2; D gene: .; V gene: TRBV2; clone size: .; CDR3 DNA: TGTGCCAGCAGTGAAAGATGGTCCGGGGACGGCTACACCTTC; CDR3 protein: CASSERWSGDGYTF
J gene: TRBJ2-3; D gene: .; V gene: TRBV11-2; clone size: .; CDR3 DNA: TGTGCCAGCAGCCCCCTTAACACAGATACGCAGTATTTT; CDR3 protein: CASSPLNTDTQYF
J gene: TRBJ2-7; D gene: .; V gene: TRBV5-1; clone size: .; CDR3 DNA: TGCGCCAGCAGCTTAGTCAGCCTATCCACACCAACCTACGAGCAGTACTTC; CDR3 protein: CASSLVSLSTPTYEQYF
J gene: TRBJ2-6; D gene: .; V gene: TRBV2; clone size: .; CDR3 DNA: TGTGCCAGCAGTGATGGCAGGAAAGCTCTGGGGGCCAACGTCCTGACTTTC; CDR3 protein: CASSDGRKALGANVLTF
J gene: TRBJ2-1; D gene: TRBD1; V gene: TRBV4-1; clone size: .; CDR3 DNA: TGCGCCAGCAGCCAAGAGACAGGGGTGGCCTACAATGAGCAGTTCTTC; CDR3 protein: CASSQETGVAYNEQFF
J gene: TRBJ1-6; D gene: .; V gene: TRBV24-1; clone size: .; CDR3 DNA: TGTGCCACCTCTTGGACCGTAGCAATTTCACCCCTCCACTTT; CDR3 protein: CATSWTVAISPLHF
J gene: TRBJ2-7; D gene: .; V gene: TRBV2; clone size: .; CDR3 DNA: TGTGCCAGCAAGTTGGACAGCGCCTCCTACGAGCAGTACTTC; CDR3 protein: CASKLDSASYEQYF
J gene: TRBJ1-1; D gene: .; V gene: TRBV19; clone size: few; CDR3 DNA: TGTGCCAGTAGTATAGAGAAAGGGAGGGACACTGAAGCTTTCTTT; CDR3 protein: CASSIEKGRDTEAFF
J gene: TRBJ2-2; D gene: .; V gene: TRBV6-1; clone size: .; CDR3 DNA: TGTGCCAGCAGTGAAGCGCTTGGGGGGCTGAACACCGGGGAGCTGTTTTTT; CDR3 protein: CASSEALGGLNTGELFF
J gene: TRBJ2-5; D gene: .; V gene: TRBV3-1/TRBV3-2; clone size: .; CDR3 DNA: TGTGCCAGCAGCCTCGAACTAGTCAGACAAGAGACCCAGTACTTC; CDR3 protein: CASSLELVRQETQYF
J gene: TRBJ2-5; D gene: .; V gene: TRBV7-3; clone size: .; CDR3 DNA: TGTGCCAGCAGCTTAAGCCCGGGTCTGGAGACCCAGTACTTC; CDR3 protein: CASSLSPGLETQYF
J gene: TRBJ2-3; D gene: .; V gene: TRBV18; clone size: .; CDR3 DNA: TGTGCCAGCTCACCAGGGGTCCCCCTTACCCCTAACACAGATACGCAGTATTTT; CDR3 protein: CASSPGVPLTPNTDTQYF
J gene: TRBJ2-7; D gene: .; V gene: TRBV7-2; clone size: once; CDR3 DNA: TGTGCCAGCAGCGGCAGGGGAGAATACGAGCAGTACTTC; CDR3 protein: CASSGRGEYEQYF
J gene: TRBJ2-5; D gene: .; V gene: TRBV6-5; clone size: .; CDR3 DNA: TGTGCCAGCACCTACCTGCAGACCCAGTACTTC; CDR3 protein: CASTYLQTQYF
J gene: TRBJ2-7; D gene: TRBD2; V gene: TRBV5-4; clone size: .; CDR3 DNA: TGTGCCAGCAGCCCCAGGACTAGCGGGAGACCCTCCTACGAGCAGTACTTC; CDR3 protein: CASSPRTSGRPSYEQYF
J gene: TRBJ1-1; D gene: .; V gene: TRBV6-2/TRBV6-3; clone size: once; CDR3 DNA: TGTGCCAGCAGCTATACAGAGAACACTGAAGCTTTCTTT; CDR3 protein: CASSYTENTEAFF
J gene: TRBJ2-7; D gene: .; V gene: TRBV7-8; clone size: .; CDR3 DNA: TGTGCCAGCAGCTTGGGCCAGATTTACGAGCAGTACTTC; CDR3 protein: CASSLGQIYEQYF
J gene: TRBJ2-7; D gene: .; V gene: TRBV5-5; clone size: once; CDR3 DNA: TGTGCCAGCAGCTTGGAGGCGGTGGAGTCCTACGAGCAGTACTTC; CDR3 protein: CASSLEAVESYEQYF
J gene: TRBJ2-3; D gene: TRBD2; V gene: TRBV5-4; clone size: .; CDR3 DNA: TGTGCCAGCAGCTTGGCGAAGGCGGGAGGGCCGACAGATACGCAGTATTTT; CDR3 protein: CASSLAKAGGPTDTQYF
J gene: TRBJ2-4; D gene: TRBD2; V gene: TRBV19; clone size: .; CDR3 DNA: TGTGCCATCTTTACTAGCGGGAGGTTTCCCAGCATTCAGTACTTC; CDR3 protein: CAIFTSGRFPSIQYF
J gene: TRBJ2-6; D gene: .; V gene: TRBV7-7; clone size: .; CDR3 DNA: TGTGCTAGCAGCTTAGGGGGGTCTGGGGCCAACGTCCTGACTTTC; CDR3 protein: CASSLGGSGANVLTF
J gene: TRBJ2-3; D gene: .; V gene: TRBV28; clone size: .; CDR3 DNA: TGTGCCAGTCCCTCGAGGGATACGCAGTATTTT; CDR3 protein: CASPSRDTQYF
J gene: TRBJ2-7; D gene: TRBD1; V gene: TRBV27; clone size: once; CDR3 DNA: TGTGCCAGCAGTTTATCCATCCGACAGGGGGCCTACGAGCAGTACTTC; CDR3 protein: CASSLSIRQGAYEQYF
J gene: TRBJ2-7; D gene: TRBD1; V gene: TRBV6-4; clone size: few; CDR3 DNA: TGTGCCAGCAGTGAAGGAACAGGGGCCTACGAGCAGTACTTC; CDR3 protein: CASSEGTGAYEQYF
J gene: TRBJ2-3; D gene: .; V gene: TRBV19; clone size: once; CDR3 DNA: TGTGCCAGTAGTATTCGAGCGGTCGGCACAGATACGCAGTATTTT; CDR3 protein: CASSIRAVGTDTQYF
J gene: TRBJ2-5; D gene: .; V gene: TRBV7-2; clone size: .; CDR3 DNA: TGTGCCAGCAGCATCACGGAGCGCGCGGGGACCCAGTACTTC; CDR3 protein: CASSITERAGTQYF